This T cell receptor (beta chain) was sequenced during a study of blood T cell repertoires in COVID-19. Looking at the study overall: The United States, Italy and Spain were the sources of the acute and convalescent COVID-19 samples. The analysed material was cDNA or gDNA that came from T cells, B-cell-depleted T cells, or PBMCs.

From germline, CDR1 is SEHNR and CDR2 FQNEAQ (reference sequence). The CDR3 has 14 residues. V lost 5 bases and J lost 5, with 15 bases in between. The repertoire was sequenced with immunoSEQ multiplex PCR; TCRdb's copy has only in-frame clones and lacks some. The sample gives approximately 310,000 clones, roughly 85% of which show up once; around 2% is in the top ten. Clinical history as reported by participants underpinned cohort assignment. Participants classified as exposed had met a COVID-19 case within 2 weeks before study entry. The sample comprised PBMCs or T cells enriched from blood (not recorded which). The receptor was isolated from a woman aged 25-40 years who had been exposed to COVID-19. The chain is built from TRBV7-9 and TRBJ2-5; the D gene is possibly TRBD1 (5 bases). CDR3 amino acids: CASSPTDSWETQYF. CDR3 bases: TGTGCCAGCAGCCCAACAGACAGCTGGGAGACCCAGTACTTC.